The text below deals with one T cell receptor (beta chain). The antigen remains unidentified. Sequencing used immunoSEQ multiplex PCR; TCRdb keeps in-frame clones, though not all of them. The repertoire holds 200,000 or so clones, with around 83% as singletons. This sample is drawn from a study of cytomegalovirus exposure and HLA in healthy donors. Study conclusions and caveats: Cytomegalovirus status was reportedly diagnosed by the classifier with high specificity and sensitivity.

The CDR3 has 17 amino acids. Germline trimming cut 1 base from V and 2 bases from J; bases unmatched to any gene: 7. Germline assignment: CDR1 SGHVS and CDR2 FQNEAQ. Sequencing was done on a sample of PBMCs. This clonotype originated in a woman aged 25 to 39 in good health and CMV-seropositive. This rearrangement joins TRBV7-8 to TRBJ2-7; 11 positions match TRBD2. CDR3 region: CASSLGPISGRAYEQYF. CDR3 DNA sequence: TGTGCCAGCAGCTTAGGACCGATTAGCGGGAGGGCCTACGAGCAGTACTTC.